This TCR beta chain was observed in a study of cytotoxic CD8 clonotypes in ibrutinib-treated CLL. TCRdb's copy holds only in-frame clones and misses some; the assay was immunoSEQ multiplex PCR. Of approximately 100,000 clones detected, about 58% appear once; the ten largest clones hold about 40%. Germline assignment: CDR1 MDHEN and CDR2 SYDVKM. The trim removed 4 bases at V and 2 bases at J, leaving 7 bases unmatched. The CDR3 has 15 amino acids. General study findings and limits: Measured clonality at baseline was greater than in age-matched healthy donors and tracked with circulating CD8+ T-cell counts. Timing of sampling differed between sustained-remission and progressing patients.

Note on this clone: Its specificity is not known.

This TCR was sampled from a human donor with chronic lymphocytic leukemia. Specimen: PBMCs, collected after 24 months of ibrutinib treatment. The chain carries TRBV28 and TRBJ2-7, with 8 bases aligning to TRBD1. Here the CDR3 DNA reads TGTGCCAGCAGTTCCGGACAGGGCGGGGCCTACGAGCAGTACTTC. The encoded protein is CASSSGQGGAYEQYF.